These 27 T cell receptor beta chains came from one sample sequenced in a study of cytomegalovirus exposure and HLA in healthy donors. Profiled with immunoSEQ multiplex PCR; TCRdb holds only in-frame clones, not every one. The table has 100,000 to 150,000 clones, 85% to 90% seen once. Sequencing was carried out using PBMCs. These receptors were collected from a woman aged 18-29 years in good health and CMV-seronegative.

The rearrangement links TRBV5-4 to TRBJ2-3, with 7 bases matching TRBD2. Germline values: CDR1 SGHNT, CDR2 YYREEE (reference sequence). CDR3 length: 14 amino acids. The V segment lost 3 bases and the J segment 6 bases; nucleotides outside the gene matches: 7. CDR3 region: CASSSGAGPDTQYF. Written as DNA, the CDR3 is TGTGCCAGCAGCTCCGGAGCGGGACCGGATACGCAGTATTTT.

V usage is TRBV18 and J usage is TRBJ2-1; D is undetermined. The CDR3 has 14 amino acids. The V end lost 0 bases, the J end lost 7 bases, and 10 bases lay between the germline ends. Per germline, CDR1 KGHSH and CDR2 LQKENI. The CDR3 nucleotides are TGTGCCAGCTCACCACCCAGACCCAGGAATGAGCAGTTCTTC. Protein product: CASSPPRPRNEQFF.

The V and J genes are TRBV30 and TRBJ1-5, with a weak D call TRBD1 (5 bases). Trimming stripped 1 base from V and 0 bases from J, with 13 bases between. Germline CDR1 and CDR2: GTSNPN and SVGIG (reference sequence). This CDR3 contains 16 residues. CDR3: CAWSAGGGISNQPQHF. The CDR3 bases are TGTGCCTGGAGTGCCGGGGGGGGGATTAGCAATCAGCCCCAGCATTTT.

This clone was seen once. The chain links TRBV21-1 to TRBJ1-2; the table's D call TRBD1 went unverified against the DNA. TRBV21-1 is listed as a pseudogene. The CDR3 is made up of 15 amino acids. The CDR3 DNA reads TGTGCCAGCAGCAAAGCAAAAGGGGCAGACTATGGCTACACCTTC. As protein: CASSKAKGADYGYTF.

CDR3 DNA sequence: TGTGCCAGTGCAGGGGGCCCCTACGAGCAGTACTTC. This codes for CASAGGPYEQYF. V and J are TRBV19 and TRBJ2-7, with 8 positions matching TRBD1. This CDR3 contains 12 residues. CDR1 is LNHDA, CDR2 SQIVND, per germline (reference sequence). Unmatched junction bases numbered 2, after V lost 8 bases and J lost 2 bases.

The chain recombines TRBV9 with TRBJ1-3; TRBD1 is a possible D gene (6 bases). This CDR3 region has 14 residues. Germline CDR1 is SGDLS and CDR2 is YYNGEE. V lost 3 bases, J lost 8 bases, and 15 bases lay in between. The CDR3 loop reads CASSAGQSGDTIYF. The CDR3 DNA follows: TGTGCCAGCAGCGCGGGACAATCTGGGGACACCATATATTTT.

V and J are TRBV5-1 and TRBJ1-4, with unresolved D. Germline V gives CDR1 SGHRS, CDR2 YFSETQ. This CDR3 spans 17 amino acids. V lost 4 bases to trimming and J lost 6 bases, with 22 bases between them. The CDR3 loop reads CASSAGKLRAGDEKLFF. The DNA of the CDR3 is TGCGCCAGCAGCGCGGGCAAGCTAAGGGCTGGGGATGAAAAACTGTTTTTT.

The chain links TRBV7-2 to TRBJ2-1; 7 bases fit TRBD1. The V segment lost 6 bases and the J segment 12 bases; nucleotides outside the gene matches: 8. Germline CDR1 and CDR2: SGHTA and FQGNSA. This CDR3 is built from 12 residues. CDR3 coding DNA: TGTGCCAGCAGTATCCTCGGGGACAGGCAGTTCTTC. It encodes CASSILGDRQFF.

The J gene is TRBJ2-1, the V gene TRBV10-2; D unclear. Per germline, CDR1 WSHSY and CDR2 SAAADI. The CDR3 runs 15 residues. Trimming removed 3 bases from V and 6 bases from J, with 15 bases in between. The CDR3 spells CASSDTLTSFNEQFF. The CDR3 DNA sequence: TGCGCCAGCAGTGATACCTTAACATCTTTCAATGAGCAGTTCTTC.

The gene calls are TRBV4-1 and TRBJ2-7; D perhaps matches TRBD2 (6 bases). Germline CDR1 MGHRA, CDR2 YSYEKL. Deletions cut 0 bases from V and 2 bases from J, with 11 bases between. The length of the CDR3 is 15 residues. The CDR3 here is CASSQEIAGTYEQYF. The CDR3 DNA reads as TGCGCCAGCAGCCAAGAAATCGCGGGGACCTACGAGCAGTACTTC.

The chain joins TRBV15 to TRBJ2-3; 7 positions match TRBD2. Germline CDR1 reads LNHNV; CDR2 reads YYDKDF (reference sequence). CDR3 length: 13 residues. The junction had 2 bases not matched to a gene; V was cut back by 4 bases and J by 4 bases. This CDR3 is CATSILAADTQYF. CDR3 DNA sequence: TGTGCCACCAGCATTCTAGCGGCAGATACGCAGTATTTT.

Only one count was recorded for this clone. The J gene is TRBJ2-1, the V gene TRBV2; 9 bases fit TRBD2. J gave up 0 bases and V 4 bases, and 19 bases lay outside the gene matches. Germline loops: CDR1 SNHLY, CDR2 FYNNEI. This CDR3 has 21 residues. The CDR3 DNA sequence: TGTGCCAGCAGTGGTTGGACGCGGGGGGGCAATCTTCCCTCCTCCTACAATGAGCAGTTCTTC. Protein sequence: CASSGWTRGGNLPSSYNEQFF.

The chain is built from TRBV5-1 and TRBJ2-5; the D is unclear. In germline, CDR1 is SGHRS, CDR2 YFSETQ. The CDR3 length is 13 residues. Between the trimmed V and J ends, which lost 1 base and 4 bases, there was a span of 8 bases. The CDR3 reads CASSLNRRETQYF. The DNA for the CDR3 is TGCGCCAGCAGCTTGAATCGTAGAGAGACCCAGTACTTC. The complete variable domain, with remaining parts taken from reference TRBV5-1 and TRBJ2-5, reads KAGVTQTPRYLIKTRGQQVTLSCSPISGHRSVSWYQQTPGQGLQFLFEYFSETQRNKGNFPGRFSGRQFSNSRSEMNVSTLELGDSALYLCASSLNRRETQYFGPGTRLLVL.

This chain joins TRBV19 and TRBJ1-5; D is possibly TRBD1 (5 bases). CDR1 and CDR2 from the germline V gene are LNHDA and SQIVND (reference sequence). CDR3 length: 14 amino acids. V was shortened by 6 bases and J by 2 bases, with 11 bases between the two germline ends. The CDR3 region has the DNA TGTGCCAGTAGACTACAGGTGGGCAATCAGCCCCAGCATTTT. Translation gives CASRLQVGNQPQHF.

This chain connects TRBV5-4 to TRBJ2-7; TRBD1 agrees at 8 bases. Per germline, CDR1 SGHNT and CDR2 YYREEE (reference sequence). J lost 6 bases, V lost 3 bases, and 14 bases had no gene match. There are 16 residues in the CDR3. This CDR3 is CASSYGAGQATSEQYF. The CDR3 coding sequence is TGTGCCAGCAGCTACGGGGCGGGACAGGCGACATCCGAGCAGTACTTC.

This chain connects TRBV9 to TRBJ1-2, with D uncertain. Trimming stripped 0 bases from V and 8 bases from J, with 20 bases between. The CDR3 sequence is 16 residues long. Germline V gene data show CDR1 as SGDLS and CDR2 as YYNGEE. DNA for the CDR3: TGTGCCAGCAGCGTAGTCAGGTCCGGAGGATTCGAGGGCTACACCTTC. It specifies CASSVVRSGGFEGYTF.

This clone was observed once. The chain carries TRBV6-5 and TRBJ2-7; possible D gene TRBD2, 7 bases. CDR1 is MNHEY and CDR2 is SVGAGI in the germline V gene. CDR3 size: 14 residues. The V end was cut by 4 bases, the J end by 3 bases, with 13 bases between. The CDR3 sequence: CASSSPGGHYEQYF. The CDR3 coding sequence is TGTGCCAGCAGTTCACCCGGGGGGCACTACGAGCAGTACTTC.

The chain has TRBV6-5 and TRBJ1-1; D is undetermined. This CDR3 is built from 14 residues. CDR1 and CDR2 from the germline V gene are MNHEY and SVGAGI. V was cut by 10 bases and J by 4 bases, with 19 bases left in between. CDR3 sequence: CATQTPGVGTEAFF. As DNA, the CDR3 is TGTGCCACCCAAACTCCCGGGGTAGGCACTGAAGCTTTCTTT.

The CDR3 DNA follows: TGTGCCAGCAGTTTACCCTTTCCCGCTGCTAGCGGCCCGTCCTCCTACGAGCAGTACTTC. Protein: CASSLPFPAASGPSSYEQYF. This rearrangement joins TRBV28 to TRBJ2-7; the match to TRBD2 covers 7 bases. The CDR3 extends over 20 amino acids. Trimming at V came to 2 bases and at J to 0 bases, leaving 19 bases not matched to a gene. In germline, CDR1 is MDHEN, CDR2 SYDVKM. Supplemented by reference TRBV28 and TRBJ2-7, the full variable domain reads DVKVTQSSRYLVKRTGEKVFLECVQDMDHENMFWYRQDPGLGLRLIYFSYDVKMKEKGDIPEGYSVSREKKERFSLILESASTNQTSMYLCASSLPFPAASGPSSYEQYFGPGTRLTVT.

This clone occurred a few times. Other DNA sequences in this sample translate to the same CDR3. The chain joins TRBV6-1 to TRBJ2-1; 8 bases are a match to TRBD2. V lost 2 bases, J lost 0 bases, and 0 bases stayed unmatched. CDR1 and CDR2 from the germline V gene are MNHNS and SASEGT. This CDR3 is built from 15 residues. CDR3 bases: TGTGCCAGCAGTGAACTAGCGGGCTCCTACAATGAGCAGTTCTTC. Its translation: CASSELAGSYNEQFF.

This clone was counted only a few times. This chain links TRBV30 with TRBJ1-5, with D hard to call. The CDR3 has 14 residues. V dropped 5 bases and J dropped 2 bases, with 13 bases sitting between them. From germline, CDR1 is GTSNPN and CDR2 SVGIG (reference sequence). For the CDR3, the DNA is TGTGCCTGGGCCCGGGGTAGGGGCAATCAGCCCCAGCATTTT. It codes for CAWARGRGNQPQHF.

J is TRBJ2-1 and V is TRBV2, with 11 bases matching TRBD2. Germline V gene sequence: CDR1 SNHLY, CDR2 FYNNEI. With V trimmed by 4 bases and J by 6 bases, 8 bases remained unmatched. The CDR3 has 16 residues. This CDR3 reads CASSGVWTSGFNEQFF. The CDR3 DNA sequence: TGTGCCAGCAGTGGAGTCTGGACTAGCGGGTTCAATGAGCAGTTCTTC.

The gene calls are TRBV29-1 and TRBJ1-2; TRBD1 might be the D (5 bases). The germline gives CDR1 SQVTM, CDR2 ANQGSEA. This CDR3 is built from 14 residues. V was cut by 4 bases and J by 8 bases, with 20 bases left in between. The CDR3 reads CSVGRGRAVEGYTF. In nucleotides, the CDR3 is TGCAGCGTTGGAAGGGGAAGGGCGGTGGAAGGCTACACCTTC.

This clone has ten or more counts. This sequence joins TRBV2 and TRBJ2-7; weak D call: TRBD1 (5 bases). This CDR3 region has 12 residues. Germline V gives CDR1 SNHLY, CDR2 FYNNEI. Trimming left V 4 bases short and J 6 bases short, with 10 bases between. DNA for the CDR3: TGTGCCAGCAGTGGGCAGGGCGGCGAGCAGTACGTC. Protein product: CASSGQGGEQYV.

The CDR3 region is CASSQRGYNEQFF. Here the CDR3 DNA reads TGTGCCAGCAGTCAACGGGGATACAATGAGCAGTTCTTC. The chain joins TRBV6-5 to TRBJ2-1; possible D gene TRBD2, 5 bases. The CDR3 runs to 13 residues. With 5 bases removed from V and 4 bases from J, the gap between germline ends came to 9 bases. Germline V gene sequence: CDR1 MNHEY, CDR2 SVGAGI.

This clone was detected once. This sequence joins TRBV5-5 and TRBJ1-2, with 9 bases that match TRBD1. CDR3 length: 15 residues. After removal of 2 bases from V and 3 bases from J, the junction contained 5 bases not matched to a gene. Germline CDR1 is SGHKS and CDR2 is YYEKEE (reference sequence). The chain's CDR3 is CASSLTRDRDYGYTF. The CDR3, as DNA: TGTGCCAGCAGCTTAACCCGGGACAGGGACTATGGCTACACCTTC.

The count of this clone is one. In DNA, the CDR3 is TGTGCCAGCAGTACAGGACAGGGAAATCAGCCCCAGCATTTT. Translated, it gives CASSTGQGNQPQHF. This chain joins TRBV2 and TRBJ1-5; the match to TRBD1 covers 8 bases. The CDR3 is 14 residues long. The germline V gene encodes CDR1 SNHLY and CDR2 FYNNEI. Losses at the gene ends were 5 bases for V and 4 bases for J; bases not matched to a gene: 4.